This is a list of T cell receptor beta chains from one sample in a study of cytomegalovirus exposure and HLA in healthy donors. Only in-frame clones appear in the TCRdb table, and some are missing; sequencing was by immunoSEQ multiplex PCR. This sample has some 150,000 clones; 55% to 70% occur once, and the top ten carry approximately 2.9%. The source material was PBMCs. The receptors here all came from a woman aged 30 to 39 in good health and CMV-seropositive. CDR3s include the opening cysteine and the closing phenylalanine or tryptophan. The order of the fields is clone size, V gene, J gene, D gene, CDR3 DNA, CDR3 protein. A D gene is named only where the DNA matches it firmly. For some rows the clone size is stated as once, few or many, or as a class when expanded; others skip it.

clone size: -; V gene: TRBV20-1; J gene: TRBJ2-5; D gene: -; CDR3 DNA: TGCAGTGCACCCACTCCGGGTGAGCAGTACTTC; CDR3 protein: CSAPTPGEQYF
clone size: -; V gene: TRBV6-1; J gene: TRBJ2-3; D gene: TRBD2; CDR3 DNA: TGTGCCAGCAAAGTTAGCGGGGTCTTCACAGATACGCAGTATTTT; CDR3 protein: CASKVSGVFTDTQYF
clone size: -; V gene: TRBV13; J gene: TRBJ2-7; D gene: -; CDR3 DNA: TGTGCCAGCAGACTAACAGGTTACTACGAGCAGTACTTC; CDR3 protein: CASRLTGYYEQYF
clone size: -; V gene: TRBV6-6; J gene: TRBJ2-3; D gene: TRBD2; CDR3 DNA: TGTGCCAGCAGTACATATGCGGGGGGGGGATCAGATACGCAGTATTTT; CDR3 protein: CASSTYAGGGSDTQYF
clone size: -; V gene: TRBV18; J gene: TRBJ1-2; D gene: -; CDR3 DNA: TGTGCCAGCTCACCACTCAACGGGAATGGCTACACCTTC; CDR3 protein: CASSPLNGNGYTF
clone size: few; V gene: TRBV19; J gene: TRBJ1-1; D gene: TRBD1; CDR3 DNA: TGTGCCAGTAGTCCGGGACAGAGGAACACTGAAGCTTTCTTT; CDR3 protein: CASSPGQRNTEAFF
clone size: few; V gene: TRBV30; J gene: TRBJ2-5; D gene: TRBD2; CDR3 DNA: TGTGCCTGGGATAGCGGGGGCTCCGGGGAGACCCAGTACTTC; CDR3 protein: CAWDSGGSGETQYF
clone size: -; V gene: TRBV7-6; J gene: TRBJ1-1; D gene: -; CDR3 DNA: TGTGCCAGCAGCTTAGCCCCAACAGGATCCTTGAACACTGAAGCTTTCTTT; CDR3 protein: CASSLAPTGSLNTEAFF
clone size: -; V gene: TRBV19; J gene: TRBJ1-1; D gene: -; CDR3 DNA: TGTGCCAGTAGTATCGGGTCGTCCAACACTGAAGCTTTCTTT; CDR3 protein: CASSIGSSNTEAFF
clone size: once; V gene: TRBV2; J gene: TRBJ2-3; D gene: TRBD1; CDR3 DNA: TGTGCCAGCCGGACAGGGATCTTCGAGAGCACAGATACGCAGTATTTT; CDR3 protein: CASRTGIFESTDTQYF
clone size: -; V gene: TRBV5-8; J gene: TRBJ2-6; D gene: TRBD1; CDR3 DNA: TGTGCCAGCATCAGGGGGTGGGGATCCAACGTCCTGACTTTC; CDR3 protein: CASIRGWGSNVLTF
clone size: -; V gene: TRBV4-2; J gene: TRBJ1-1; D gene: -; CDR3 DNA: TGTGCCAGCAGCCCACTTTTCAGGGAGAACACTGAAGCTTTCTTT; CDR3 protein: CASSPLFRENTEAFF
clone size: -; V gene: TRBV7-9; J gene: TRBJ2-2; D gene: TRBD1; CDR3 DNA: TGTGCCAGCAGCAAGCCCGGACAGGGTTCCGGGGAGCTGTTTTTT; CDR3 protein: CASSKPGQGSGELFF
clone size: -; V gene: TRBV6-1; J gene: TRBJ2-6; D gene: -; CDR3 DNA: TGTGCCAGCGGTCGTTCGGGTGGGGCCAACGTCCTGACTTTC; CDR3 protein: CASGRSGGANVLTF
clone size: -; V gene: TRBV29-1; J gene: TRBJ2-7; D gene: -; CDR3 DNA: TGCAGCGTTGTGGGGCAGGGTCGGAACGAGCAGTACTTC; CDR3 protein: CSVVGQGRNEQYF
clone size: -; V gene: TRBV30; J gene: TRBJ1-1; D gene: TRBD1; CDR3 DNA: TGTGCCTGGAGTGCCCGACAGGGGGCGTATCAAGCTTTCTTT; CDR3 protein: CAWSARQGAYQAFF
clone size: -; V gene: TRBV5-6; J gene: TRBJ2-2; D gene: TRBD2; CDR3 DNA: TGTGCCAGCGGAATGTTAGGACTAGCGGGAGTAGGAGGCACCGGGGAGCTGTTTTTT; CDR3 protein: CASGMLGLAGVGGTGELFF
clone size: -; V gene: TRBV2; J gene: TRBJ1-2; D gene: TRBD1; CDR3 DNA: TGTGCCAGCAGTGAAGGCCGACAGGGGGTAGTCTACACCTTC; CDR3 protein: CASSEGRQGVVYTF
clone size: -; V gene: TRBV6-5; J gene: TRBJ1-6; D gene: TRBD1; CDR3 DNA: TGTGCCAGCAGTTACTCTGGACAGGGAGGATCACCCCTCCACTTT; CDR3 protein: CASSYSGQGGSPLHF
clone size: -; V gene: TRBV19; J gene: TRBJ1-2; D gene: -; CDR3 DNA: TGTGCCAGTAGCTCCGACATTAACTATGGCTACACCTTC; CDR3 protein: CASSSDINYGYTF
clone size: -; V gene: TRBV30; J gene: TRBJ2-2; D gene: TRBD1; CDR3 DNA: TGTGCCTGGAGGTCAGGACAGGGGAAACTCACCGGGGAGCTGTTTTTT; CDR3 protein: CAWRSGQGKLTGELFF
clone size: few; V gene: TRBV7-9; J gene: TRBJ1-5; D gene: -; CDR3 DNA: TGTGCCAGCAGCGTCACCGGGAACAATCAGCCCCAGCATTTT; CDR3 protein: CASSVTGNNQPQHF
clone size: -; V gene: TRBV9; J gene: TRBJ1-5; D gene: -; CDR3 DNA: TGTGCCAGCAGCGTACACAGTGCCGGGCCCCAGCATTTT; CDR3 protein: CASSVHSAGPQHF